These T cell receptor beta chains were read from a single sample in a study of T-cell memory formation after mild COVID-19. MiXCR, applied by TCRdb to the 5' RACE reads, yields one record per CDR3 protein. The table has fewer than 500,000 distinct CDR3 sequences, around 25% seen once. Sequences were obtained from PBMCs or a T cell subset sorted from them (not recorded which). All receptors derive from an adult woman who had mild COVID-19 (a few samples of this study predate the infection). Cell type and time point are not known. The CDR3 runs from the conserved cysteine through the conserved F or W. Fields, in order: J gene, CDR3 length, V gene, CDR3 protein.

TRBJ2-3 11 TRBV20-1 CSARVTDTQYF
TRBJ2-2 15 TRBV20-1 CSAPESGRDTGELFF
TRBJ1-1 12 TRBV12-3/TRBV12-4 CASSEQGFEAFF
TRBJ2-1 19 TRBV10-3 CAISEPTSGRRFAYNEQFF
TRBJ2-3 14 TRBV20-1 CSARRAGITDTQYF
TRBJ1-3 16 TRBV7-2 CASSLRGQGSGNTIYF
TRBJ2-3 14 TRBV20-1 CSASGTGSTDTQYF
TRBJ2-4 13 TRBV5-1 CASSLDEGNIQYF
TRBJ2-3 13 TRBV6-1 CASEAGGTDTQYF
TRBJ1-1 16 TRBV19 CASSIDSQGWDTEAFF
TRBJ2-5 16 TRBV5-1 CASTPAAISGQETQYF
TRBJ2-5 15 TRBV29-1 CSVHRGQGVQETQYF
TRBJ1-2 16 TRBV6-5 CASSYQGTGGNYGYTF
TRBJ1-2 15 TRBV7-9 CASSLSGGRDYGYTF
TRBJ2-1 14 TRBV10-3 CAISGLAGYNEQFF
TRBJ1-1 12 TRBV29-1 CSVYRARSEAFF
TRBJ2-5 14 TRBV4-1 CASSRLGGEETQYF
TRBJ1-4 15 TRBV7-8 CASSLRRQGYEKLFF
TRBJ2-5 18 TRBV24-1 CATSDSQSTRRGRETQYF
TRBJ2-3 14 TRBV24-1 CATSEGRDVDTQYF
TRBJ2-7 16 TRBV9 CASSVGNRDSSYEQYF
TRBJ1-3 16 TRBV12-3/TRBV12-4 CASSRTAEGLGNTIYF
TRBJ2-3 18 TRBV9 CASSVSIGVAGVGDTQYF
TRBJ1-1 12 TRBV12-3/TRBV12-4 CASSFHHTEAFF
TRBJ1-1 12 TRBV3-1 CASSRTDTEAFF
TRBJ2-4 15 TRBV11-2 CASSWPGAAKNIQYF
TRBJ2-5 13 TRBV7-2 CASSLDPRETQYF
TRBJ2-2 14 TRBV12-3/TRBV12-4 CASSPGTTTGELFF
TRBJ2-5 14 TRBV14 CASSQFRQLETQYF
TRBJ2-1 13 TRBV7-2 CASSLDWANEQFF
TRBJ2-7 15 TRBV5-1 CASSLERQAPYEQYF
TRBJ2-2 19 TRBV7-9 CASSLPGQGVVANTGELFF
TRBJ2-1 16 TRBV6-5 CASSPLATSSYNEQFF
TRBJ2-7 11 TRBV5-1 CASSLVGPLHF
TRBJ2-3 17 TRBV11-2 CASSSSISSGRADTQYF
TRBJ1-3 15 TRBV7-2 CASSFGDYSGNTIYF
TRBJ1-1 14 TRBV15 CATSRDGVNTEAFF
TRBJ2-4 12 TRBV7-6 CALRTAKNIQYF
TRBJ1-3 13 TRBV29-1 CSVDVAGGNTIYF
TRBJ2-1 13 TRBV7-9 CASSSLQGPEQFF
TRBJ2-3 15 TRBV12-3/TRBV12-4 CASSFVRGRTDTQYF
TRBJ2-1 16 TRBV11-2 CASSQGGTGLEHEQFF
TRBJ1-6 14 TRBV20-1 CSAMESSYNSPLHF
TRBJ2-5 15 TRBV5-4 CASSLFSGGLETQYF
TRBJ2-5 15 TRBV24-1 CATSDPRGQQETQYF
TRBJ1-3 15 TRBV5-1 CASSLDSPPGNTIYF
TRBJ2-5 15 TRBV6-2/TRBV6-3 CASSSSGRPQETQYF
TRBJ1-4 13 TRBV12-3/TRBV12-4 CASSLIRNEKLFF